One and the same sample provided the 17 T cell receptor beta chains below, sequenced in a study of cytomegalovirus exposure and HLA in healthy donors. Researchers ran the PCR with 60 Vbeta and 13 Jbeta primers. The assay was immunoSEQ multiplex PCR, and TCRdb's table has in-frame clones only and misses some. The sample lists approximately 110,000 clones, less than 85% seen once, with around 3.9% in the top ten. The sample taken for sequencing was PBMCs. These receptor sequences come from a woman aged 40 to 50 in good health and CMV-seronegative.

This clone was seen repeatedly, ten times or more. The chain uses TRBV2 and TRBJ1-5; D unresolved. The CDR3 has 15 amino acids. V was clipped by 0 bases and J by 4 bases, with 10 bases between them. The V gene's germline CDR1 is SNHLY and CDR2 FYNNEI. This CDR3 is CASSEAPTPNQPQHF. The CDR3 DNA follows: TGTGCCAGCAGTGAAGCCCCTACGCCGAATCAGCCCCAGCATTTT.

This clone was observed once. Germline and junction disagree at one end, which may indicate a read error. The rearrangement uses TRBV9 and TRBJ2-5; 7 bases line up with TRBD1. This CDR3 spans 16 amino acids. Germline V gene data show CDR1 as SGDLS and CDR2 as YYNGEE. CDR3: CASSVAAGGFQGTQYF. In nucleotides, the CDR3 is TGTGCCAGCAGCGTAGCAGCAGGGGGTTTCCAAGGGACCCAGTACTTC.

The chain links TRBV7-3 to TRBJ2-3, with 9 bases that match TRBD2. J lost 13 bases, V lost 6 bases, and 8 bases had no gene match. This CDR3 contains 12 residues. Germline loops: CDR1 SGHTA, CDR2 FQGTGA. CDR3 sequence (DNA): TGTGCCAGCAGACAGAGCGGGGGGCCTGAGTATTTT. It encodes CASRQSGGPEYF.

CDR3 sequence reads: CASSQHRGNSPLHF. CDR3 sequence (DNA): TGTGCCAGCAGTCAACACAGGGGTAATTCACCCCTCCACTTT. V is TRBV27 and J is TRBJ1-6; 7 bases align to TRBD1. CDR3 length: 14 amino acids. Trimming took 5 bases from V and 6 from J; bases not matched to a gene: 4. Germline V gene lookup returns CDR1 MNHEY and CDR2 SMNVEV (reference sequence).

To note about this clone: The CDR3 carries no conserved terminal phenylalanine or tryptophan, so it likely arises from a read error. The rearrangement joins TRBV4-1 to TRBJ2-7; D gene uncertain. Trimming left V 1 base short and J 7 bases short, with 11 bases between. Germline V lookup: CDR1 MGHRA, CDR2 YSYEKL. This CDR3 has 13 amino acids. CDR3 bases: TGCGCCAGCAGCCAAGTTTTGCAGGAAGAGCAGTACCTC. Encoded protein: CASSQVLQEEQYL.

Points on this clone: A junction end diverges from the germline sequence, so it may reflect a read error. The rearrangement uses TRBV27 and TRBJ2-1; 16 nucleotides align to TRBD2. Germline CDR1 is MNHEY and CDR2 is SMNVEV (reference sequence). CDR3 length: 13 residues. CDR3 sequence (DNA): TGTGCCAGCAGTCCGGGACTAGCGGGAGGGCGACTCTTC. It specifies CASSPGLAGGRLF.

This rearrangement joins TRBV28 to TRBJ2-3, with unresolved D. Trimming removed 6 bases from V and 4 bases from J, with 8 bases in between. This CDR3 comprises 12 residues. CDR1 MDHEN and CDR2 SYDVKM come from the germline V gene. The CDR3 protein is CASSRYSDTQYF. The CDR3 DNA follows: TGTGCCAGCAGCCGCTACTCAGATACGCAGTATTTT.

In DNA, the CDR3 is TGTGCCAGTAGGGCGGGGGCCATCTACAATGAGCAGTTCTTC. It translates to CASRAGAIYNEQFF. The chain has TRBV19 and TRBJ2-1, with D perhaps TRBD2 (7 bases). The V end lost 6 bases, the J end lost 3 bases, and 12 bases lay between the germline ends. CDR3 length: 14 residues. The germline V gene encodes CDR1 LNHDA and CDR2 SQIVND (reference sequence).

CDR3 sequence: CASSYGTRYEQYF. For the CDR3, the DNA is TGCGCCAGCAGCTACGGGACTCGTTACGAGCAGTACTTC. The V gene is TRBV5-1, the J gene TRBJ2-7; D might be TRBD2 (6 bases). Trimming cost V 3 bases and J 4 bases, with 11 bases left between them. Germline V lookup: CDR1 SGHRS, CDR2 YFSETQ. This CDR3 is built from 13 residues.

This rearrangement joins TRBV4-3 to TRBJ2-5; 10 bases are a match to TRBD2. This CDR3 has 17 amino acids. CDR1 is LGHNA, CDR2 YSLEER, per germline. The junction had 9 bases not matched to a gene; V was cut back by 0 bases and J by 5 bases. The CDR3, as DNA: TGCGCCAGCAGCCAAGATTGGGAGCGGGGGGGCCCGGAGACCCAGTACTTC. Encoded protein: CASSQDWERGGPETQYF.

The chain couples TRBV9 to TRBJ2-2; D remains unclear. Trimming removed 2 bases from V and 3 bases from J, with 8 bases in between. The CDR3 totals 14 residues. From germline, CDR1 is SGDLS and CDR2 YYNGEE. For the CDR3, the DNA is TGTGCCAGCAGCGTGGCGCAGGACACCGGGGAGCTGTTTTTT. It translates to CASSVAQDTGELFF.

Concerning this clone itself: The junction departs from the called germline gene at one end, perhaps through a read error. The genes are TRBV5-6 and TRBJ1-2, with D possibly TRBD1 on 5 matching bases. The CDR3 spans 13 residues. Germline lookup yields CDR1 SGHDT and CDR2 YYEEEE. The chain's CDR3 is CASSLKNRRYGLF. The CDR3 DNA follows: TGTGCCAGCAGCTTAAAAAACAGGCGGTACGGGCTCTTC.

This chain connects TRBV6-1 to TRBJ1-1, with TRBD1 matching 8 bases. This CDR3 contains 13 residues. Germline V CDR1 and CDR2: MNHNS, SASEGT. V trimming: 6 bases; J trimming: 5 bases; junction bases outside the gene matches: 5. The CDR3 protein is CASSTGGGTEAFF. The CDR3 nucleotides are TGTGCCAGCAGCACAGGGGGTGGTACTGAAGCTTTCTTT.

The J gene is TRBJ1-4, the V gene TRBV9; D is uncertain. CDR3 length equals 11 residues. The V gene's germline CDR1 is SGDLS and CDR2 YYNGEE. The V gene lost 4 bases and the J gene lost 10 bases, with 8 bases spanning the gap. The CDR3 reads CASSNEAKLFF. The CDR3 nucleotides are TGTGCCAGCAGCAATGAGGCAAAACTGTTTTTT.

In its sample, this clone was seen once. The V and J genes are TRBV28 and TRBJ1-2, with a possible D match to TRBD1 (5 bases). Germline V gene data show CDR1 as MDHEN and CDR2 as SYDVKM. CDR3 length: 12 residues. Trimming left V 7 bases short and J 5 bases short, with 11 bases between. CDR3: CASTNRLYGYTF. As DNA, the CDR3 is TGTGCCAGCACCAACAGGCTTTATGGCTACACCTTC.

The chain couples TRBV28 to TRBJ2-2; 7 bases fit TRBD1. With 5 bases clipped from V and 1 base from J, the junction kept 4 bases outside the gene matches. The CDR3 totals 15 residues. The V gene's germline CDR1 is MDHEN and CDR2 SYDVKM. The CDR3 region has the DNA TGTGCCAGCAGTCTCGGGACAGTGAACACCGGGGAGCTGTTTTTT. It yields the protein CASSLGTVNTGELFF. Using reference TRBV28 and TRBJ2-2 for the parts outside the CDR3, the full variable domain is DVKVTQSSRYLVKRTGEKVFLECVQDMDHENMFWYRQDPGLGLRLIYFSYDVKMKEKGDIPEGYSVSREKKERFSLILESASTNQTSMYLCASSLGTVNTGELFFGEGSRLTVL.

This chain connects TRBV25-1 to TRBJ1-6, with 9 nucleotides matching TRBD1. The germline CDR1 and CDR2 sequences are MGHDK and SYGVNS. CDR3 length: 15 residues. Trimming removed 7 bases from V and 8 bases from J; junction bases left unmatched: 9. CDR3 DNA sequence: TGTGCCAGCACCCGGACAGGGGAAATTGATTCACCCCTCCACTTT. Its translation is CASTRTGEIDSPLHF.